The present T cell receptor beta chain was sequenced within a study of blood T cell repertoires in COVID-19. Study overall: Collection of acute and convalescent COVID-19 samples took place in the United States, Italy and Spain. The analysed material was cDNA or gDNA that came from T cells, B-cell-depleted T cells, or PBMCs.

The repertoire was sequenced with immunoSEQ multiplex PCR; TCRdb's copy has only in-frame clones and lacks some. The table lists some 80,000 clones, approximately 81% of them singletons. Trimming pared 4 bases from V and 6 bases from J, leaving 16 bases between. There are 14 residues in the CDR3. Per the germline V gene, CDR1 is SGHRS and CDR2 is YFSETQ. The chain uses TRBV5-1 and TRBJ1-1; D is perhaps TRBD1 (5 bases). This receptor was identified in a man aged 55-75 years with COVID-19, enrolled during active disease. The sequenced sample was peripheral blood. Here the CDR3 reads CASSPSNRKAEAFF. The DNA for the CDR3 is TGCGCCAGCAGCCCAAGTAACAGGAAGGCTGAAGCTTTCTTT.